A selection of T cell receptor beta chains follows, all from one sample in a study of shared clonotypes between healthy human individuals. Sequencing was performed with immunoSEQ multiplex PCR; in TCRdb, only in-frame clones are kept and a portion is missing. Seen here are 650,000 to 700,000 clones, around 91% observed once, and the top ten hold 34%. Sample: memory CD8+ T cells from PBMCs. Receptors originate from a young man in good health. Some clones in this sample may be carry-over from other donors' samples. Both conserved end residues are part of each CDR3. Fields, in order: V gene, J gene, CDR3 protein.

TRBV19,TRBJ2-5,CASSLGKETQYF
TRBV11-2,TRBJ2-1,CASSLDIGRADEQFF
TRBV5-1,TRBJ2-7,CASSPVGSYEQYF
TRBV25-1,TRBJ2-3,CASSTGKQQYF
TRBV19,TRBJ2-7,CASSSQEAYEQYF
TRBV15,TRBJ2-1,CATSTRNTRNEQFF
TRBV27,TRBJ1-5,CASSSLPRDIGHSNQPQHF
TRBV28,TRBJ2-1,CASIIRGGSYNEQFF
TRBV9,TRBJ1-5,CASSVVGGQPQHF
TRBV28,TRBJ1-1,CASTMAGQNTEAFF
TRBV5-1,TRBJ2-7,CASSPDRSYEQYF
TRBV27,TRBJ2-1,CASSDRTSYEQFF
TRBV2,TRBJ2-1,CASSRLDESYNEQFF
TRBV7-8,TRBJ2-3,CASSPSGVGSTDTQYF
TRBV28,TRBJ2-2,CASSLSDRVTGELFF
TRBV6-1,TRBJ2-7,CASSVGEGSSYEQYF
TRBV6-1,TRBJ2-7,CASRTGTGRSEQYF
TRBV6-1,TRBJ2-3,CASSNRIPDTQYF
TRBV27,TRBJ2-7,CASSLGEGLDYEQYF
TRBV19,TRBJ1-1,CASSIYEGIMTEAFF
TRBV19,TRBJ2-1,CATASTSYNEQFF
TRBV28,TRBJ1-4,CASSEDRGRFYPEKLFF
TRBV28,TRBJ1-2,CASSPPWNGAGYTF
TRBV6-6,TRBJ2-7,CASVGTRSYEQYF
TRBV19,TRBJ1-2,CASIGGGTGNVANYGYTF
TRBV5-4,TRBJ2-7,CASSLGDGSSYEQYF
TRBV7-8,TRBJ2-1,CASSILAGDNEQFF
TRBV18,TRBJ2-1,CASSPPGVNEQFF
TRBV29-1,TRBJ1-2,CSVRGTGTHGYTF
TRBV5-1,TRBJ2-6,CASTGVLGANVLTF
TRBV4-2,TRBJ2-1,CASSQEHRSRYNEQFF
TRBV6-5,TRBJ2-7,CASSYSGLAGGSEQYF
TRBV11-2,TRBJ2-7,CASSLTSGNPSHEQYF
TRBV5-6,TRBJ2-7,CASSLAAGGYTYEQYF
TRBV27,TRBJ1-5,CASSRMWDNQPQHF
TRBV27,TRBJ1-1,CASSFTGGNTEAFF
TRBV18,TRBJ2-1,CASSPRALGGRYNEQFF